The sequence of this TCR beta chain was determined in a study of cytomegalovirus exposure and HLA in healthy donors. Study results and caveats: Within an earlier analysis, most TCR beta V segments proved productive either about 87% or about 30% of the time. Association of a missense DCLRE1C variant with TCR beta V- and J-gene trimming was reported in a later analysis.

For this clone: Its antigen remains unknown.

The CDR3 totals 16 residues. The PCR was carried out with 60 Vbeta primers and 13 Jbeta primers. Clones were read by immunoSEQ multiplex PCR, and TCRdb kept only the in-frame ones, dropping some. The sample includes about 260,000 clones, 80% to 90% of them seen just once. V usage is TRBV21-1 and J usage is TRBJ1-5; the table's TRBD1 call for D was not verified on the DNA. TRBV21-1 is given as a pseudogene. Sequenced input: PBMCs. The clonotype was recovered from a woman between 40 and 50 years old in good health and CMV-seropositive. In DNA form, the CDR3 reads TGTGCCAGCAGCCCGGCGGGACAGTATAGCAATCAGCCCCAGCATTTT. It translates to CASSPAGQYSNQPQHF.